Listed here are 2 T cell receptor beta chains from one sample, sequenced in a study of CXCR3-negative and CXCR3-positive naive CD8 T cells (dated by TCRdb to between 2017 and 2020). Study-wide conclusions, independent of this receptor: Compared with CXCR3-negative naive cells, CXCR3-positive naive cells had TRB CDR3s with higher hydrophobicity (lower Kidera factor 4), lower energy, and higher strength and volume indices.

Sequencing was performed on a NextSeq 550. The Human TCR Profiling Kit (MiLaboratory) was used to prepare UMI-labeled 5' RACE TRB cDNA libraries. TCRdb reprocessed the public reads and reports one entry per CDR3 protein sequence, without DNA. The sample table includes tens of thousands of distinct CDR3 sequences. In total, the top ten clones hold about 0.62% of the sample. No cognate antigen is known for these TCRs. The sample comprised naive CXCR3+ CD8+ T cells from blood. The sample's cell subset or site label, in plain terms: CD45RO-CCR7+CD27+CD95- naive CD8+ T cells expressing CXCR3 (TNR3+). The receptors were sampled from a human donor in good health. Some clones in this sample may be carry-over from other donors' samples.

The rearrangement uses TRBV29-1 and TRBJ2-6. CDR3 length equals 14 residues. Germline-derived CDR1 and CDR2 are SQVTM and ANQGSEA. This CDR3 is CSVDGGSGANVLTF.

This chain connects TRBV20-1 to TRBJ2-1; checking the TCRdb D call of TRBD2 is not possible without DNA. The CDR3 has 15 residues. CDR1 and CDR2 from the germline V gene are DFQATT and SNEGSKA (reference sequence). The CDR3 loop is CSAKTSGRDSDEQFF.